This TCR beta chain is from a study of response to subunit inactivated influenza vaccine. Overall study findings and caveats: After each seasonal influenza vaccination, few new T cells are recruited, the authors suggested.

TCRdb re-called the RT-PCR reads with MiXCR, one entry per CDR3 protein. Among approximately 490,000 distinct CDR3 sequences listed, 6% to 9% were seen once. Of note for this clonotype: Its antigen is currently unknown.

CDR1 and CDR2 (germline): SGDLS, YYNGEE. The CDR3 runs to 15 residues. V shed 2 bases, J shed 5 bases, and the junction held 8 bases outside the gene matches. This chain uses TRBV9 with TRBJ2-5; 8 bases align to TRBD2. The receptor comes from a man between 45 and 75 years old who received an inactivated influenza vaccine. The sample here was PBMCs from blood, taken roughly 24 months after vaccination. CDR3 sequence (DNA): TGTGCCAGCAGCGTTTCAGCGGGAGTGGGGGAGACCCAGTACTTC. Protein sequence: CASSVSAGVGETQYF. The full variable domain, completed using reference TRBV9 and TRBJ2-5, is DSGVTQTPKHLITATGQRVTLRCSPRSGDLSVYWYQQSLDQGLQFLIQYYNGEERAKGNILERFSAQQFPDLHSELNLSSLELGDSALYFCASSVSAGVGETQYFGPGTRLLVL.